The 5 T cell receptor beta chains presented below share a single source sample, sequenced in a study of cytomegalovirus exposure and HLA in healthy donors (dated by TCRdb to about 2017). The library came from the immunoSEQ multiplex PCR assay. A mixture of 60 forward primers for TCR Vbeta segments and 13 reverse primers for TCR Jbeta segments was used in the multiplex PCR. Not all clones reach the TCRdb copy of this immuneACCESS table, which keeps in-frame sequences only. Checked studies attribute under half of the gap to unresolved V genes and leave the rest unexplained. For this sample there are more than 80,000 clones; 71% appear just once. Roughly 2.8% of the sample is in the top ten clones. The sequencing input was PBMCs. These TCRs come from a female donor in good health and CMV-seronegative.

DNA of the CDR3: TGTGCCAGCAGCTTAGCGGGAAGGAGGACCGGGGAGCTGTTTTTT. It codes for CASSLAGRRTGELFF. The chain has TRBV5-4 and TRBJ2-2; 7 nucleotides align to TRBD2. The length of the CDR3 is 15 residues. Germline values: CDR1 SGHNT, CDR2 YYREEE (reference sequence). Trimming cost V 2 bases and J 5 bases; bases outside gene matches: 6.

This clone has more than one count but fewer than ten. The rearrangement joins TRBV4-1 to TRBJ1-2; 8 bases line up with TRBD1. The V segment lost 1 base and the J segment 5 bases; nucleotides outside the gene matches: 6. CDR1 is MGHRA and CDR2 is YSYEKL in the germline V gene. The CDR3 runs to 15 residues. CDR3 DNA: TGCGCCAGCAGCCAAGTAAAGGACAGGGTTTATGGCTACACCTTC. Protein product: CASSQVKDRVYGYTF.

DNA for the CDR3: TGTGCCAGCAGCTTACTACAGGGCCACTACGAGCAGTACTTC. Translation: CASSLLQGHYEQYF. This rearrangement joins TRBV7-2 to TRBJ2-7, with D possibly matching TRBD1 (6 bases). Germline lookup yields CDR1 SGHTA and CDR2 FQGNSA. The CDR3 sequence is 14 residues long. Between the trimmed V and J ends, which lost 2 bases and 3 bases, there was a span of 11 bases.

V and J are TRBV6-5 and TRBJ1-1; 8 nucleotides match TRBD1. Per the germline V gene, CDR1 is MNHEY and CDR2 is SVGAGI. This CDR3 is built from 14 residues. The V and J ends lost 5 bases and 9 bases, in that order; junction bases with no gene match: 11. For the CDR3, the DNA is TGTGCCAGCAGTCCCCGCCCCCAGGGGGCAAAAGCTTTCTTT. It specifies CASSPRPQGAKAFF.

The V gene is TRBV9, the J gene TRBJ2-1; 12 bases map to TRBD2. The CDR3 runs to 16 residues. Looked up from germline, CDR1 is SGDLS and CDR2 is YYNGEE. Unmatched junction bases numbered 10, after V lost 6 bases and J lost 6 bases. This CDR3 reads CASNDKLAGGVNEQFF. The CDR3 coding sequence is TGTGCCAGCAACGATAAACTAGCGGGAGGCGTCAATGAGCAGTTCTTC.